This TCR beta chain was found in a study of blood T cell repertoires in COVID-19. About the research overall: Acute and convalescent COVID-19 samples came from the United States, Italy and Spain. Sources were T cells, B-cell-depleted T cells, or PBMCs; the material itself was cDNA or gDNA.

Only in-frame clones appear in the TCRdb table, and some are missing; sequencing was by immunoSEQ multiplex PCR. Of about 290,000 clones in the sample, about 89% were seen once. As for this clone: The junction does not match germline at one end; this may be a read error.

The CDR3 sequence is 14 residues long. CDR1 is SGHRS and CDR2 is YFSETQ in the germline V gene. Sequenced input: peripheral blood. The chain joins TRBV5-1 to TRBJ1-2; a weak D match, TRBD1 (6 bases). The sequence was collected from a man aged 35-49 years with acute or convalescent COVID-19. The CDR3 is CASRLDGGPYGYTF. The CDR3 DNA reads as TGCGCCAGCAGATTGGACGGGGGGCCCTATGGCTACACCTTC.